Sequencing of this T cell receptor beta chain was carried out in a study of blood T cell repertoires in COVID-19. On the study more broadly: Sample material is recorded as cDNA or gDNA derived from T cells, B-cell-depleted T cells, or PBMCs.

Germline V gives CDR1 SGDLS, CDR2 YYNGEE. Trimming removed 3 bases from V and 4 bases from J, with 22 bases in between. This CDR3 is built from 17 residues. The repertoire was sequenced with immunoSEQ multiplex PCR; TCRdb's copy has only in-frame clones and lacks some. The sample consists of fewer than 250,000 clones, about 82% of them appearing once. The sequenced material came from peripheral blood. The TCR originated in a woman older than 75 with acute or convalescent COVID-19. The chain joins TRBV9 to TRBJ1-2; D remains ambiguous. CDR3 nucleotide sequence: TGTGCCAGCAGCGCCCAGGAGGGCGGAGGGAGTCGCTATGGCTACACCTTC. This sequence encodes CASSAQEGGGSRYGYTF.